A single sample gave rise to the 2 T cell receptor beta chains below, sequenced in a study of CD8+CD57+ T cells in acquired aplastic anemia (dated by TCRdb to 2017 to 2018). Flow cytometry had shown CD8+CD57+ cell expansion in the patients selected for sequencing. Sequencing took place on an Illumina HiSeq 2000. Genomic DNA served as template for TCR beta VDJ combination and CDR3 sequence profiling. In TCRdb, the public reads were trimmed at Q25 with fastp and aligned with MiXCR, with productive beta chains retained. Under each unique CDR3 protein, matching rows form one entry showing the most common genes and DNA. For this sample the table gives some 140,000 distinct CDR3 sequences, of which roughly half were detected only once. The biggest ten clones account for approximately 12% of the sample. The specimen sequenced was sorted CD4+, CD8+, or CD8+CD57+ T cells (not recorded which) from PBMCs. All receptors derive from a human donor with aplastic anemia.

In this sample, this clonotype turned up a few times. The chain carries TRBV15 and TRBJ2-1, with D tentatively TRBD1 (5 bases). Germline V gene data show CDR1 as LNHNV and CDR2 as YYDKDF (reference sequence). The CDR3 runs to 17 residues. V was trimmed by 5 bases and J by 4 bases, leaving 21 bases between them. The CDR3 DNA follows: TGTGCCACCAGCGCGTCCTCAGGGTATCAAGGATACAATGAGCAGTTCTTC. Encoded protein: CATSASSGYQGYNEQFF.

This clonotype came up once. V gene TRBV29-1 combines with J gene TRBJ2-7; 8 nucleotides line up with TRBD2. This CDR3 has 13 residues. CDR1 SQVTM and CDR2 ANQGSEA come from the germline V gene. Trimming cost V 8 bases and J 3 bases; bases outside gene matches: 9. The CDR3 nucleotides are TGCAGCCAAGTTGGACTAGCCGACTACGAGCAGTACTTC. Translating it yields CSQVGLADYEQYF.